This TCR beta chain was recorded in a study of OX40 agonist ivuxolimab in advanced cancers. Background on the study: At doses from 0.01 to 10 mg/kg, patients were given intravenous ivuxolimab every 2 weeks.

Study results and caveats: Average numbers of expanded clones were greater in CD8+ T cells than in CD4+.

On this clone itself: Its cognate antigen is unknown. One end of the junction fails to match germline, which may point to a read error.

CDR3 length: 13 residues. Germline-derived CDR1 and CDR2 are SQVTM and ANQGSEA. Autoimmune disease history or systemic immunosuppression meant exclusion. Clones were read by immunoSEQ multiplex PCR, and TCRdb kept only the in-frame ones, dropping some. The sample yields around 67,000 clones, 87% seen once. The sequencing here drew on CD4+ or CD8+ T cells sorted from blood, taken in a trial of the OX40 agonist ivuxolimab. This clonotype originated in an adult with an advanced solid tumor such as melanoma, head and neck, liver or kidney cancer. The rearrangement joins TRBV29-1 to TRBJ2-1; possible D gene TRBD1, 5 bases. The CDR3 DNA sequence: TGCAGCGTTGTACGCCAGGGTGGGGTAACCCATCTCTTC. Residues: CSVVRQGGVTHLF.